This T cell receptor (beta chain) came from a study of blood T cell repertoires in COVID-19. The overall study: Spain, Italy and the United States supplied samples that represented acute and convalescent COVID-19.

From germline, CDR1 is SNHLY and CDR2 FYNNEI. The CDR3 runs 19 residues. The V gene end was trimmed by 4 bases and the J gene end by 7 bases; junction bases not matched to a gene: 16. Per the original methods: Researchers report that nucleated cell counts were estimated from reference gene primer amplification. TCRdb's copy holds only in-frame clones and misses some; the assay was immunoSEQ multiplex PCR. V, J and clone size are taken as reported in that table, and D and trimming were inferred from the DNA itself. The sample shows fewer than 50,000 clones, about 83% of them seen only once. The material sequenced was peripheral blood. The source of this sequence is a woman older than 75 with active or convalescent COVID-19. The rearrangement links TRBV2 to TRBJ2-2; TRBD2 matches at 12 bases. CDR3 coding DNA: TGTGCCAGCAGTGGAGATCAAATAAGGACTAGCGGGACGGGCGGGGAGCTGTTTTTT. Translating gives CASSGDQIRTSGTGGELFF.